Listed below are T cell receptor beta chains from one sample, sequenced in a study of blood T cell repertoires in COVID-19. Assay used: immunoSEQ multiplex PCR; TCRdb lists only in-frame clones, some missing. The table records about 170,000 clones, approximately 83% of them present only once. Specimen: peripheral blood. These receptors all come from a man between 65 and 85 years old with active or convalescent COVID-19. Both conserved end residues are part of each CDR3. D genes are given only for firm matches. The size entry is marked missing in some rows and otherwise reads once, few, many or a size class.

D	V	J	size	DNA	CDR3
TRBD1	TRBV5-4	TRBJ2-7	-	TGTGCCAGCAGCTTGGGACTACAGGGGGGCTCCCACGAGCAGTACTTC	CASSLGLQGGSHEQYF
-	TRBV6-6	TRBJ1-4	-	TGTGCCAGCACCCCATGGGAGGGTCAGGAAAAACTGTTTTTT	CASTPWEGQEKLFF
-	TRBV11-2	TRBJ2-2	-	TGTGCCAGCAGCTCGAGCCCTGGCACCGGGGAGCTGTTTTTT	CASSSSPGTGELFF
TRBD1	TRBV5-5	TRBJ2-2	-	TGTGCCAGCAGCTTGGGGACAGGGAACACCGGGGAGCTGTTTTTT	CASSLGTGNTGELFF
TRBD1	TRBV5-4	TRBJ1-5	few	TGTGCCAGCAGCTTAGACAGGGGGCACAGTCAGCCCCAGCATTTT	CASSLDRGHSQPQHF
TRBD1	TRBV27	TRBJ1-1	-	TGTGCCAGCAGTTCCCCGGGACAGGGCACTGAAGCTTTCTTT	CASSSPGQGTEAFF
TRBD1	TRBV19	TRBJ1-2	-	TGTGCCAGTAGCGGGGACAGGCGCCTGGGGGGCTACACCTTC	CASSGDRRLGGYTF
TRBD1	TRBV6-5	TRBJ2-2	-	TGTGCCAGCAGTTACTCCAGTTACGACAGGGCTGGGGAGCTGTTTTTT	CASSYSSYDRAGELFF
-	TRBV5-1	TRBJ2-3	once	TGCGCCAGCAGGCTGGCGGCGGGGAATACGCAGTATTTT	CASRLAAGNTQYF
TRBD1	TRBV6-6	TRBJ1-2	-	TGTGCCAGCAGTTACCTATCTGACAGGGGATATGGCTACACCTTC	CASSYLSDRGYGYTF
-	TRBV19	TRBJ1-1	-	TGTGCCAGTACCCAGCAGCAGGGTATAGGTGCAGCTTTCTTT	CASTQQQGIGAAFF
TRBD1	TRBV6-2/TRBV6-3	TRBJ2-2	-	TGTGCCAGCAGCACACAGGGGGCGCTTAGTTACGGGGAGCTGTTTTTT	CASSTQGALSYGELFF
-	TRBV18	TRBJ2-2	-	TGTGCCAGCTCACCAAACTCTTTAGACACCGGGGAGCTGTTTTTT	CASSPNSLDTGELFF
-	TRBV6-1	TRBJ2-3	-	TGTGCCAGCTACAAAGACACGTTAAGCACAGATACGCAGTATTTT	CASYKDTLSTDTQYF
TRBD2	TRBV14	TRBJ2-1	-	TGTGCCAGCAGCCAGGGCGGGAGGGTCTACAATGAGCAGTTCTTC	CASSQGGRVYNEQFF
-	TRBV12-3/TRBV12-4	TRBJ2-7	once	TGTGCCAGCAGCTCAGGGGATGCCTACGAGCAGTACTTC	CASSSGDAYEQYF
TRBD1	TRBV7-9	TRBJ1-6	-	TGTGCCAGCAGCTCAACAGGGGGTAATTCACCCCTCCACTTT	CASSSTGGNSPLHF
TRBD2	TRBV29-1	TRBJ2-7	-	TGCAGCGTTGAACCTAGCGGGAGATTGGGTGGGCAGTACTTC	CSVEPSGRLGGQYF
TRBD1	TRBV7-9	TRBJ1-4	-	TGTGCCAGCAGCTTAGACAGGGGTGCGGAAAAACTGTTTTTT	CASSLDRGAEKLFF
-	TRBV7-9	TRBJ1-4	-	TGTGCCAGCAGGCGCCAGGGTGAGATTAATGAAAAACTGTTTTTT	CASRRQGEINEKLFF
-	TRBV3-1/TRBV3-2	TRBJ1-3	-	TGTGCCAGCAGCCAATTGACGTCAGGGGCGGACACCATATATTTT	CASSQLTSGADTIYF
TRBD2	TRBV7-3	TRBJ2-1	-	TGTGCCAGCAGCGCCAGACTAGCGGGAGGCTACAATGAGCAGTTCTTC	CASSARLAGGYNEQFF
-	TRBV4-3	TRBJ2-7	-	TGCGCCAGCAGCCAAGTGGGGGCTACGTACGAGCAGTACTTC	CASSQVGATYEQYF
-	TRBV18	TRBJ2-6	-	TGTGCCAGCTCACCAGCAGTACAGGCGCGCGACCCCTCTGGGGCCAACGTCCTGACTTTC	CASSPAVQARDPSGANVLTF
-	TRBV27	TRBJ1-1	-	TGTGCCAGCAGTTCTATCTCGACCTACAGGAGGAACACTGAAGCTTTCTTT	CASSSISTYRRNTEAFF
TRBD2	TRBV6-8	TRBJ2-4	-	TGTGCCAGCAGTTACGCAAAAGGGACTAGCGGGACCAATAAGACATCCAAAAACATTCAGTACTTC	CASSYAKGTSGTNKTSKNIQYF
-	TRBV27	TRBJ2-7	-	TGTGCCAGCAGTCCAATAGGGACACGGAGCTACGAGCAGTACTTC	CASSPIGTRSYEQYF
-	TRBV18	TRBJ1-5	-	TGTGCCAGCTCGCCGGGGAGCAATCAGCCCCAGCATTTT	CASSPGSNQPQHF
TRBD1	TRBV25-1	TRBJ2-2	few	TGTGCCAGCGGACACTACGAGGGACAGGGGGCTGGGGAGCTGTTTTTT	CASGHYEGQGAGELFF
-	TRBV28	TRBJ1-5	-	TGTGCCAGCAGTTTGCAGGGAAATCAGCCCCAGCATTTT	CASSLQGNQPQHF
-	TRBV5-1	TRBJ1-6	-	TGCGCCAGCAGCTTGGCAGGCTACTCACCCCTCCACTTT	CASSLAGYSPLHF
TRBD1	TRBV27	TRBJ2-7	-	TGTGCCAGCAGCACGGACAGGGGGAGCCCCTACGAGCAGTACTTC	CASSTDRGSPYEQYF
-	TRBV11-2	TRBJ1-6	-	TGTGCCAGCAGCCATGGACAGTTAGTTTATAATTCACCCCTCCACTTT	CASSHGQLVYNSPLHF
TRBD1	TRBV29-1	TRBJ1-5	-	TGCAGCGTTGAAGTAAATCCAGGGGGGCCCCAGCATTTT	CSVEVNPGGPQHF
-	TRBV20-1	TRBJ2-1	once	TGCAGTGCTAGTGACCCTAGGGGGTACTCCTACAATGAGCAGTTCTTC	CSASDPRGYSYNEQFF
-	TRBV5-4	TRBJ1-6	-	TGTGCCAGCAGCTCCCTTAATTCACCCCTCCACTTT	CASSSLNSPLHF
-	TRBV6-5	TRBJ1-1	few	TGTGCCAGCAGTTACCAGGGGAAAAACACTGAAGCTTTCTTT	CASSYQGKNTEAFF
-	TRBV9	TRBJ2-4	-	TGTGCCAGCAGCTCTGACTTTGGCAAAAACATTCAGTACTTC	CASSSDFGKNIQYF